This T cell receptor (beta chain) was observed in a study of T cell responses to AZD1222 COVID-19 vaccine. Data came from immunoSEQ multiplex PCR; TCRdb stores just in-frame clones and leaves some out. The sample shows 150,000 to 200,000 clones, more than 85% of them seen only once. The CDR3 runs to 13 residues. Germline V gives CDR1 MDHEN, CDR2 SYDVKM. V lost 3 bases and J 4 bases, leaving 9 bases between the germline ends. The V call is TRBV28, the J call TRBJ1-1, with D unclear. The sequencing here drew on peripheral blood, taken 28 days after the second AZD1222 dose. The source is an adult who received the AZD1222 COVID-19 vaccine. CDR3 amino acids: CASSLIDVTEAFF. The CDR3 DNA reads as TGTGCCAGCAGTTTGATAGATGTCACTGAAGCTTTCTTT.